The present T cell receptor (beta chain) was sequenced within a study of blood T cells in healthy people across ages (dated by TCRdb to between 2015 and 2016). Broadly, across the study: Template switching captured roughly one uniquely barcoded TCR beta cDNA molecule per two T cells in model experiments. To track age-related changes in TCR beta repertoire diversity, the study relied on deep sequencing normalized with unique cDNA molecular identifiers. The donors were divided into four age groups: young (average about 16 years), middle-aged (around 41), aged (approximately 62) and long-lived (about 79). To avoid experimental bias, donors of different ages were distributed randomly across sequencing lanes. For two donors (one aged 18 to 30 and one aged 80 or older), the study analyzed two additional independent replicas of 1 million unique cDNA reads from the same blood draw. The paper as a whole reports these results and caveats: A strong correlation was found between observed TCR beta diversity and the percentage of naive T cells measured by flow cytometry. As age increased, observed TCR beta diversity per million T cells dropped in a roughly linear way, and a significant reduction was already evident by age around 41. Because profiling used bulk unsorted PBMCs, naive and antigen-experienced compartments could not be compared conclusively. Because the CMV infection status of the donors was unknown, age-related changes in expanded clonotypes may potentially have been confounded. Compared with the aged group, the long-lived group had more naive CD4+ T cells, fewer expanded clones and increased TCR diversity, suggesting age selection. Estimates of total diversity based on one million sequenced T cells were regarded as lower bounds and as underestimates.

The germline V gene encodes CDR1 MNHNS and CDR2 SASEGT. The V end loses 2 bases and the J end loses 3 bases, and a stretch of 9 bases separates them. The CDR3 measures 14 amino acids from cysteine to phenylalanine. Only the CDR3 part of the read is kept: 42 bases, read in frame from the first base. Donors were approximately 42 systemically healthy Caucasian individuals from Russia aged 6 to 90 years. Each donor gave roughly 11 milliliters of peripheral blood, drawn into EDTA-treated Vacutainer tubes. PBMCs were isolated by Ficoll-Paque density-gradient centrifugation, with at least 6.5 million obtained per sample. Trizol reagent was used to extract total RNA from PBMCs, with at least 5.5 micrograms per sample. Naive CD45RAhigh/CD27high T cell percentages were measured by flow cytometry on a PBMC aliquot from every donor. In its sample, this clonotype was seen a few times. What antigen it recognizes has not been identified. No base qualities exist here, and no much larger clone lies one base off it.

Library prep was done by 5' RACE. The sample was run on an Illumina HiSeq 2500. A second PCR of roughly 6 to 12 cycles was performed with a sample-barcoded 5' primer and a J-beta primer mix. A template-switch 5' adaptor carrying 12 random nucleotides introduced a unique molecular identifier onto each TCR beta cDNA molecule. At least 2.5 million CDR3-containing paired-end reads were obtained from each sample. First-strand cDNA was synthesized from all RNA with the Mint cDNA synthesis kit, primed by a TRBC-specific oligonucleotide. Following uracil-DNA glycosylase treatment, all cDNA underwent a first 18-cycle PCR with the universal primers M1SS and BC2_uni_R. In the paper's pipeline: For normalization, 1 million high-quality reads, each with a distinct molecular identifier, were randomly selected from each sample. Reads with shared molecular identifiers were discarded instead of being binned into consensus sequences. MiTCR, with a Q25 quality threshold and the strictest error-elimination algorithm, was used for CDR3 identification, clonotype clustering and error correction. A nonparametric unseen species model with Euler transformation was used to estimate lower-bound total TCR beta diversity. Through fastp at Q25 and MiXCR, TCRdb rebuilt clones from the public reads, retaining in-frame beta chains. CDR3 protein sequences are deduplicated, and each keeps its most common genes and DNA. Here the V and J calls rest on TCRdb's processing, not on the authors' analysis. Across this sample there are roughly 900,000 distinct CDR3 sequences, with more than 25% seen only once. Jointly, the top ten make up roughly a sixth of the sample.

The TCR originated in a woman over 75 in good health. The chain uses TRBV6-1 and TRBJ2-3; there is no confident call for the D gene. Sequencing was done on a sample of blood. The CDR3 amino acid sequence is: CASSESLGTDTQYF. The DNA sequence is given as TGTGCCAGCAGTGAATCCCTGGGGACAGATACGCAGTATTTT.